This TCR beta chain stems from a study of blood T cell repertoires in COVID-19. Study in general: The study drew acute and convalescent COVID-19 samples from the United States, Italy and Spain. PBMCs, B-cell-depleted T cells, or T cells provided the cDNA or gDNA that made up the material.

Trimming stripped 8 bases from V and 4 bases from J, with 17 bases between. Germline lookup yields CDR1 SNHLY and CDR2 FYNNEI. CDR3 length: 15 residues. In the source study's methods: Reference gene primer amplification gave estimated nucleated cell counts. Profiled with immunoSEQ multiplex PCR; TCRdb holds only in-frame clones, not every one. Clone size and V and J calls were adopted from that table, with D and trimming inferred from the DNA. Of approximately 72,000 clones in the sample, 86% were seen once. The receptor's source is a woman aged 60 to 75 with acute or convalescent COVID-19. This chain connects TRBV2 to TRBJ1-4; D is perhaps TRBD1 (5 bases). Sequencing was performed on peripheral blood. The CDR3 sequence is CASSRLGRSNEKLFF. The CDR3 region has the DNA TGTGCCAGCTCCAGGTTGGGGCGGAGTAATGAAAAACTGTTTTTT.